These 31 T cell receptor beta chains share one sample of origin, sequenced in a study of blood T cells in healthy people across ages. Then a second PCR, running about 7 to 11 cycles, was carried out with a sample-barcoded 5' primer and a J-beta primer mix. TCRdb re-derived calls from the 5' RACE reads in MiXCR, one entry per CDR3 protein. The sample lists 600,000 to 850,000 distinct CDR3 sequences; roughly 44% were seen once. The specimen was blood. The receptors were sampled from a woman aged 60 to 75 in good health.

This clonotype was seen a handful of times. The chain is built from TRBV15 and TRBJ2-6, with unresolved D. Trimming removed 8 bases from V and 0 bases from J, with 8 bases in between. This CDR3 region has 14 residues. Germline assignment: CDR1 LNHNV and CDR2 YYDKDF (reference sequence). CDR3 loop: CATVGLSGANVLTF. As DNA, the CDR3 is TGTGCCACCGTTGGGCTCTCTGGGGCCAACGTCCTGACTTTC.

The CDR3 nucleotides are TGTGCCAGCAGTTTCTCGGGGGCCGCGAATGAAAAACTGTTTTTT. Encoded protein: CASSFSGAANEKLFF. The V gene is TRBV28, the J gene TRBJ1-4; the D gene is possibly TRBD1 (6 bases). Germline assignment: CDR1 MDHEN and CDR2 SYDVKM. The CDR3 is 15 amino acids. The germline V and J ends were trimmed by 3 bases and 5 bases, with 13 bases remaining between them.

This clonotype has only a few counts. CDR3: CSATPHLAGGNEQFF. The CDR3 DNA sequence: TGCAGTGCTACGCCCCATCTAGCGGGAGGAAATGAGCAGTTCTTC. The chain carries TRBV20-1 and TRBJ2-1; 11 bases fit TRBD2. The germline gives CDR1 DFQATT, CDR2 SNEGSKA (reference sequence). V lost 4 bases to trimming and J lost 7 bases; unmatched junction nucleotides: 9. The CDR3 is 15 residues long.

This chain joins TRBV5-1 and TRBJ1-2, with TRBD1 matching over 7 bases. J lost 4 bases, V lost 2 bases, and 8 bases had no gene match. This CDR3 is 15 amino acids long. Germline V lookup: CDR1 SGHRS, CDR2 YFSETQ. The CDR3 DNA reads TGCGCCAGCAGCTTACCGGGACAGACTCCCTATGGCTACACCTTC. Translated, it gives CASSLPGQTPYGYTF.

The V and J genes are TRBV20-1 and TRBJ1-5; 9 bases agree with TRBD1. This CDR3 region has 15 residues. V shed 3 bases and J 6 bases; nucleotides not matched to a gene: 9. Germline-derived CDR1 and CDR2 are DFQATT and SNEGSKA (reference sequence). The CDR3 reads CSASQNGQGTQPQHF. The CDR3 DNA is TGCAGTGCTAGTCAAAACGGACAGGGGACTCAGCCCCAGCATTTT.

V is TRBV4-1 and J is TRBJ1-2; D gene uncertain. The CDR3 has 14 residues. Germline CDR1 is MGHRA and CDR2 is YSYEKL. V lost 2 bases to trimming and J lost 5 bases, with 12 bases between them. CDR3 in DNA: TGCGCCAGCAGCCAAAGACTGGGCAAGTATGGCTACACCTTC. Its translation is CASSQRLGKYGYTF.

This chain links TRBV27 with TRBJ2-7; 10 bases fit TRBD2. This CDR3 contains 16 residues. Trimming at V came to 4 bases and at J to 0 bases, leaving 6 bases not matched to a gene. CDR1 and CDR2 from the germline V gene are MNHEY and SMNVEV (reference sequence). This CDR3 is CASSSLSGGYSYEQYF. In DNA, the CDR3 is TGTGCCAGCAGTTCCCTTAGCGGGGGGTACTCCTACGAGCAGTACTTC.

This clonotype has just a few counts. This rearrangement joins TRBV5-1 to TRBJ1-6, with a possible D match to TRBD1 (5 bases). V was shortened by 0 bases and J by 9 bases, with 16 bases between the two germline ends. This CDR3 is 16 amino acids long. Germline lookup yields CDR1 SGHRS and CDR2 YFSETQ. Written as DNA, the CDR3 is TGCGCCAGCAGCTTGGTCGGTGGGACGCGGACTTCACCCCTCCACTTT. Residues: CASSLVGGTRTSPLHF.

A word on this clonotype: A read error may account for a junction end that differs from germline. This chain joins TRBV20-1 and TRBJ2-7, with TRBD2 matching 10 bases. Germline CDR1 is DFQATT and CDR2 is SNEGSKA (reference sequence). The CDR3 runs to 15 residues. This chain's CDR3 is CSTRSSGSFSYEQYF. CDR3 nucleotide sequence: TGCAGTACTAGGTCTAGCGGGAGTTTCTCCTACGAGCAGTACTTC.

This clonotype was seen once. The chain links TRBV20-1 to TRBJ1-5, with TRBD1 identical over 8 bases. This CDR3 is 15 amino acids long. The trim removed 3 bases at V and 5 bases at J, leaving 9 bases unmatched. Looked up from germline, CDR1 is DFQATT and CDR2 is SNEGSKA (reference sequence). The CDR3 loop is CSARSGGARDQPQHF. CDR3 sequence (DNA): TGCAGTGCTAGGTCAGGGGGCGCGAGGGATCAGCCCCAGCATTTT.

This clonotype was detected only a few times. This chain connects TRBV10-3 to TRBJ2-3; D not certain. This CDR3 is built from 11 residues. Germline values: CDR1 ENHRY, CDR2 SYGVKD. V shed 4 bases and J shed 4 bases, with 3 bases lying between them. The CDR3 sequence is CAISAPDTQYF. The CDR3 nucleotides are TGTGCCATCAGTGCACCAGATACGCAGTATTTT.

The chain carries TRBV5-4 and TRBJ2-7, with a tentative D call TRBD2 (6 bases). This CDR3 has 16 residues. Germline V CDR1 and CDR2: SGHNT, YYREEE (reference sequence). Trimming removed 1 base at V and 12 bases at J, with 26 bases between. The CDR3: CASSLKLATWGETRYF. The CDR3 DNA follows: TGTGCCAGCAGCTTGAAACTAGCCACCTGGGGGGAGACCCGGTACTTC.

The chain has TRBV7-2 and TRBJ2-6; D is undetermined. This CDR3 is 15 amino acids long. Germline values: CDR1 SGHTA, CDR2 FQGNSA. Trimming took 2 bases from V and 0 from J, leaving 5 bases between them. This CDR3 is CASSLKPSGANVLTF. The CDR3 DNA is TGTGCCAGCAGCTTAAAGCCCTCTGGGGCCAACGTCCTGACTTTC.

The sample holds many counts of this clonotype. The chain employs TRBV7-2 and TRBJ2-7, with 10 positions matching TRBD2. Germline V gene lookup returns CDR1 SGHTA and CDR2 FQGNSA. The CDR3 length is 14 residues. Trimming took 2 bases from V and 3 from J; bases not matched to a gene: 1. The CDR3: CASSLTSGNYEQYF. In DNA form, the CDR3 reads TGTGCCAGCAGCTTAACTAGCGGGAACTACGAGCAGTACTTC.

This clonotype appeared a single time. At one of its ends the junction is not consistent with the germline gene, which may arise from a read error. This chain uses TRBV15 with TRBJ2-1; 10 positions match TRBD2. The CDR3 covers 14 residues. CDR1 is LNHNV and CDR2 is YYDKDF in the germline V gene (reference sequence). The CDR3 sequence: CATSSLAGVNEQFF. The CDR3 nucleotides read TGTGCCACCAGCTCCCTAGCGGGAGTCAATGAACAGTTCTTC. The full variable domain, with the rest looked up from reference TRBV15 and TRBJ2-1, is DAMVIQNPRYQVTQFGKPVTLSCSQTLNHNVMYWYQQKSSQAPKLLFHYYDKDFNNEADTPDNFQSRRPNTSFCFLDIRSPGLGDTAMYLCATSSLAGVNEQFFGPGTRLTVL.

The J gene is TRBJ2-3, the V gene TRBV10-1; no clear D gene. The CDR3 has 16 amino acids. V was shortened by 6 bases and J by 1 base, with 17 bases between the two germline ends. Germline values: CDR1 WNHNN, CDR2 SYGVQD (reference sequence). The CDR3 nucleotides read TGCGCCAGCAGCCCGGGTCGACCACCTGGCACAGATACGCAGTATTTT. Residues: CASSPGRPPGTDTQYF.

This clonotype was seen repeatedly, ten times or more. J is TRBJ2-5 and V is TRBV21-1; the D call TRBD2 from the table was never checked on the DNA. TRBV21-1 is listed as a pseudogene. The CDR3 consists of 14 residues. CDR3 nucleotides: TGTGCCAGCAGCAAAAAGGAGGGTCGGGAGACCCAGTACTTC. This sequence encodes CASSKKEGRETQYF.

This clonotype was seen only once. The chain uses TRBV18 and TRBJ2-1, with D possibly being TRBD2 (6 bases). The J call is uncertain, as TRBJ2-7 better fits the DNA end. The CDR3 covers 15 residues. CDR1 and CDR2 (germline): KGHSH, LQKENI. CDR3 in amino acids: CASSPQGLRYNEQYF. The CDR3 DNA reads TGTGCCAGCTCACCACAGGGACTCAGATACAATGAGCAGTACTTC.

The rearrangement joins TRBV20-1 to TRBJ2-1; D remains ambiguous. This CDR3 is 15 amino acids long. In germline, CDR1 is DFQATT, CDR2 SNEGSKA (reference sequence). V was trimmed by 7 bases and J by 6 bases, leaving 22 bases between them. The CDR3 reads CSGKELPQTINEQFF. The DNA for the CDR3 is TGCAGTGGGAAGGAACTTCCCCAAACTATCAATGAGCAGTTCTTC.

The rearrangement joins TRBV10-3 to TRBJ1-4, with 8 bases fitting TRBD1. The CDR3 loop spans 15 amino acids. Trimming removed 2 bases from V and 8 bases from J; junction bases left unmatched: 7. CDR1 ENHRY and CDR2 SYGVKD come from the germline V gene. DNA of the CDR3: TGTGCCATCAGTGAGGAACAGGGGGTCGACGAAAAACTGTTTTTT. Translated: CAISEEQGVDEKLFF.

The chain employs TRBV7-2 and TRBJ2-1; 8 bases map to TRBD2. The J call may be mistaken, given a closer DNA end match to TRBJ2-7. The CDR3 covers 15 residues. CDR1 and CDR2 (germline): SGHTA, FQGNSA. The CDR3 DNA reads TGTGCCAGCAACGGACTAGCTAGCTCCTACAATGAGCAGTACTTC. It translates to CASNGLASSYNEQYF.

This chain joins TRBV2 and TRBJ2-3; 10 bases agree with TRBD2. There are 15 residues in the CDR3. In germline, CDR1 is SNHLY, CDR2 FYNNEI. The J segment lost 4 bases and the V segment lost 7 bases, leaving 8 bases of the junction unmatched. CDR3: CASKRLAGSADTQYF. CDR3 nucleotide sequence: TGTGCCAGCAAACGACTAGCGGGTTCGGCAGATACGCAGTATTTT.

The chain is built from TRBV7-2 and TRBJ1-2; D not certain. The V gene lost 2 bases and the J gene lost 2 bases, with 9 bases spanning the gap. CDR1 is SGHTA, CDR2 FQGNSA, per germline. This CDR3 has 14 amino acids. The CDR3 DNA sequence: TGTGCCAGCAGCTTATCGGCTCAAAACTATGGCTACACCTTC. Its protein is CASSLSAQNYGYTF.

The V and J genes are TRBV20-1 and TRBJ1-5; D remains ambiguous. V was pared by 3 bases and J by 6 bases, with 9 bases between. Germline assignment: CDR1 DFQATT and CDR2 SNEGSKA (reference sequence). This CDR3 is built from 12 residues. Here the CDR3 DNA reads TGCAGTGCTAGGCCCGGGGTTCAGCCCCAGCATTTT. Translated: CSARPGVQPQHF.

As concerns this clonotype: A much larger clone sits a single nucleotide away, making a read error possible. The rearrangement uses TRBV12-3 or TRBV12-4 and TRBJ2-1, with a weak D call TRBD1 (6 bases). The germline V and J ends were trimmed by 5 bases and 9 bases, with 14 bases remaining between them. The CDR3 consists of 13 residues. Here the CDR3 DNA reads TGTGCCAGCAGTCAGGACAGAAGCGGTGAGCAGTTCTTC. Amino acid sequence: CASSQDRSGEQFF.

This clonotype was detected only a few times. The chain couples TRBV12-3 or TRBV12-4 to TRBJ1-2; D unclear. CDR3 length: 14 residues. With 5 bases removed from V and 4 bases from J, the gap between germline ends came to 14 bases. This CDR3 is CASSQREALYGYTF. The CDR3 DNA is TGTGCCAGCAGTCAGAGGGAGGCGCTCTATGGCTACACCTTC.

As regards this clonotype: A much larger clone sits a single nucleotide away, making a read error possible. The CDR3 spells CASSSYTGTYNEQYF. The CDR3 DNA reads TGTGCCAGCAGCTCATACACTGGGACCTACAATGAGCAGTACTTC. J is TRBJ2-1 and V is TRBV5-6; D tentatively fits TRBD1 or TRBD2 (5 bases each). The DNA end is more similar to TRBJ2-7, so the J call may be wrong. CDR3 length: 15 amino acids. Germline V gene sequence: CDR1 SGHDT, CDR2 YYEEEE.

This clonotype was seen only once. The V call is TRBV28, the J call TRBJ2-3; no reliable D call. V lost 5 bases and J lost 4, with 13 bases in between. Germline assignment: CDR1 MDHEN and CDR2 SYDVKM. There are 14 residues in the CDR3. The CDR3 is CASSPRTVSDTQYF. In DNA form, the CDR3 reads TGTGCCAGCAGTCCAAGGACCGTTTCAGATACGCAGTATTTT.

This clonotype was recorded a few times. The chain couples TRBV24-1 to TRBJ2-5; possible D gene TRBD2, 6 bases. The germline V gene encodes CDR1 KGHDR and CDR2 SFDVKD. The V and J ends lost 3 bases and 3 bases respectively, with 22 bases between them. The CDR3 has 18 amino acids. In DNA, the CDR3 is TGTGCCACCAGTGATGGAAGCCAACCGGGACTTACAGAAGAGACCCAGTACTTC. Protein product: CATSDGSQPGLTEETQYF.

A note on this clonotype: Being one base from a much bigger clone, this may be a read error. The gene calls are TRBV20-1 and TRBJ2-1; 12 nucleotides line up with TRBD2. The CDR3 length is 17 residues. Germline V gene sequence: CDR1 DFQATT, CDR2 SNEGSKA (reference sequence). The CDR3 coding sequence is TGCAGTGCAGGTTTTAGACTAGCGGGAGAAATGGGCAATGAGCGGTTCTTC. Amino acids: CSAGFRLAGEMGNERFF.

The chain recombines TRBV3-1 with TRBJ2-3; the D gene is possibly TRBD1 (6 bases). This CDR3 has 13 amino acids. Germline CDR1 LGHDT, CDR2 YNNKEL (reference sequence). V lost 1 base, J lost 12 bases, and 14 bases lay in between. CDR3 sequence (DNA): TGTGCCAGCAGCCAAGGCTTACCAGGGGAACAGTATTTT. Translated: CASSQGLPGEQYF.